The source of this TCR beta chain is a study of regulatory T cells in long-lasting Graves disease. Study conclusions and caveats: Samples came from peripheral blood alone, without thyroid tissue. TRBV28, TRBJ1-2 and TRBJ2-5 emerged as the favored segments in persistent disease.

Germline V gives CDR1 MDHEN, CDR2 SYDVKM. This CDR3 spans 16 amino acids. Trimming pared 2 bases from V and 4 bases from J, leaving 17 bases between. Libraries of TCR beta came from iRepertoire HTBI primers plus Arm-PCR of CDR3 regions. One entry per CDR3 protein, called by TCRdb with MiXCR from the multiplex PCR reads. The table has hundreds of thousands of distinct CDR3 sequences, less than 25% seen once. This clonotype was seen many times. What it binds is unknown. This sample's time point: persistent/refractory GD, antithyroid drugs over 5 years with positive TRAb. Preparation of the TCR library used RNA extracted from PBMCs. The patients were drawn from one endocrinology department in Xi'an, China. A volume of 7 to 9 milliliters of peripheral blood was collected in EDTA tubes.

The clonotype comes from a female donor with Graves disease. The genes are TRBV28 and TRBJ1-1, with D possibly being TRBD1 (5 bases). The sequencing used peripheral blood mononuclear cells (PBMCs), collected when the disease was refractory, from a patient treated with antithyroid drugs. In DNA, the CDR3 is TGTGCCAGCAGTTTAGAGGGGCTCTCCGCCGTCACTGAAGCTTTCTTT. Its translation: CASSLEGLSAVTEAFF.